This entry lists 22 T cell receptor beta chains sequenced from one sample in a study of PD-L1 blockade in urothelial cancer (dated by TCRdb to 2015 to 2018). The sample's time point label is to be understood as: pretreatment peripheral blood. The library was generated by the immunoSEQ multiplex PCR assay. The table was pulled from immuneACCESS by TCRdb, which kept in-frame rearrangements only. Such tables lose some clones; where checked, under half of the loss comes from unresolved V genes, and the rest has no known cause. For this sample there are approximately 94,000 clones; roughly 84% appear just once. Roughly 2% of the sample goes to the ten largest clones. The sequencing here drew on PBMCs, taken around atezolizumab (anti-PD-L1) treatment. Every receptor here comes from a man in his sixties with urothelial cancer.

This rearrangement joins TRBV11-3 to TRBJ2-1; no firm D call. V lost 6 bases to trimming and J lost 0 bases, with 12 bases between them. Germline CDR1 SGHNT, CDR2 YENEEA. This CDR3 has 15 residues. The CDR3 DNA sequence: TGTGCCAGCAGTCTGATAGACACCTCCTACAATGAGCAGTTCTTC. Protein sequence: CASSLIDTSYNEQFF. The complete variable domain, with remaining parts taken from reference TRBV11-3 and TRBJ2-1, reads EAGVVQSPRYKIIEKKQPVAFWCNPISGHNTLYWYLQNLGQGPELLIRYENEEAVDDSQLPKDRFSAERLKGVDSTLKIQPAELGDSAVYLCASSLIDTSYNEQFFGPGTRLTVL.

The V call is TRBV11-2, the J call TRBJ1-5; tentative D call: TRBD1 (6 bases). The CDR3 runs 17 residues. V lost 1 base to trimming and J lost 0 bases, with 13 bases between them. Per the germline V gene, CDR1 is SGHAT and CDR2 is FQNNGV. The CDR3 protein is CASSLGVTGSSNQPQHF. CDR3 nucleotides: TGTGCCAGCAGCTTAGGAGTCACAGGGAGTAGCAATCAGCCCCAGCATTTT.

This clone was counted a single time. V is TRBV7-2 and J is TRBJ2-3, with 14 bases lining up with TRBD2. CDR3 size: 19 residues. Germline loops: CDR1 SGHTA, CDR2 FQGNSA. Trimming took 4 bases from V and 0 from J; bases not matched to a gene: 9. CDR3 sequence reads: CASSSRGLAGGVSTDTQYF. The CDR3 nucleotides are TGTGCCAGCAGCTCTAGAGGACTAGCGGGGGGCGTGAGCACAGATACGCAGTATTTT.

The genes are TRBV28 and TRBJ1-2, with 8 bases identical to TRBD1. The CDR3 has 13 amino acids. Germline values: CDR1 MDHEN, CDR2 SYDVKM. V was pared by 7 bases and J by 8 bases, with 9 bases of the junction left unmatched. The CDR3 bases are TGTGCCAGCACCCCAGGGGGCTCGGGGGGCTACACCTTC. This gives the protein CASTPGGSGGYTF.

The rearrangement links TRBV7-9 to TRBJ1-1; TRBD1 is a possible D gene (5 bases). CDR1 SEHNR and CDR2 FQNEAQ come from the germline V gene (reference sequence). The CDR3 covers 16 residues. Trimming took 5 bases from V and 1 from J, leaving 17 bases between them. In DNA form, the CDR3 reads TGTGCCAGCAGCGGGAAGGCAGGGCTTCCGAACACTGAAGCTTTCTTT. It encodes CASSGKAGLPNTEAFF.

CDR3 nucleotide sequence: TGTGCCAGCAGCCCTCCAGCTAGGACAGAGCAGTACTTC. It translates to CASSPPARTEQYF. The chain links TRBV7-2 to TRBJ2-7, with D maybe TRBD1 (5 bases). V shed 5 bases and J shed 7 bases, with 15 bases lying between them. The CDR3 covers 13 residues. CDR1 is SGHTA and CDR2 is FQGNSA in the germline V gene.

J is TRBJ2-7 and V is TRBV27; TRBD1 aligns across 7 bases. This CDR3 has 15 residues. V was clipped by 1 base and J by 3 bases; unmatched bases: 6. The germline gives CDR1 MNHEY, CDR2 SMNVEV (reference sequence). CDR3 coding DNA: TGTGCCAGCAGTTTATTCTTGGGACAGAACTACGAGCAGTACTTC. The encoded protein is CASSLFLGQNYEQYF.

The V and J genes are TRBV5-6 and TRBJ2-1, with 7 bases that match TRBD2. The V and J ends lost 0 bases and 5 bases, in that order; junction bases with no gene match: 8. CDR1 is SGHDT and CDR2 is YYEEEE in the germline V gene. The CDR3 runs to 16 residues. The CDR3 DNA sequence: TGTGCCAGCAGCTTGGAGTGGCTAGCGGCGAACAATGAGCAGTTCTTC. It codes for CASSLEWLAANNEQFF.

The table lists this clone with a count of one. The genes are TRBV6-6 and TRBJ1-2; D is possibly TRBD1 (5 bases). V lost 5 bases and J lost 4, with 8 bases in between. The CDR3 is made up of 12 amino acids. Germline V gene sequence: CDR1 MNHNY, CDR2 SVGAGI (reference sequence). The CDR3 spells CASSGDSYGYTF. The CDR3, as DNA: TGTGCCAGCAGTGGCGACAGCTATGGCTACACCTTC.

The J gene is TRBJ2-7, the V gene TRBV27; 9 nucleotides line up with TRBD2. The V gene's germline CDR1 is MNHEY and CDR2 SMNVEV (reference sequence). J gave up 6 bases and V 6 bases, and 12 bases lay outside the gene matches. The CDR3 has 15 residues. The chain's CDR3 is CASSVLASGMGEQYF. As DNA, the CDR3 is TGTGCCAGCAGCGTGTTGGCTAGCGGGATGGGCGAGCAGTACTTC.

The CDR3 loop is CASSLERNYEQYF. The CDR3 DNA reads TGTGCCAGCAGCTTAGAGCGGAACTACGAGCAGTACTTC. This chain connects TRBV7-7 to TRBJ2-7; D perhaps matches TRBD2 (5 bases). Trimming left V 1 base short and J 3 bases short, with 7 bases between. The CDR3 runs to 13 residues. The germline CDR1 and CDR2 sequences are SSHAT and FNYEAQ (reference sequence).

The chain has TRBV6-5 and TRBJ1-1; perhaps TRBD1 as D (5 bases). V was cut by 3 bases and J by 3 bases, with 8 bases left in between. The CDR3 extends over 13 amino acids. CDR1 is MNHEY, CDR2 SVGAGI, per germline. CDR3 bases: TGTGCCAGCAGTTATCAGGGATACACTGAAGCTTTCTTT. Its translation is CASSYQGYTEAFF.

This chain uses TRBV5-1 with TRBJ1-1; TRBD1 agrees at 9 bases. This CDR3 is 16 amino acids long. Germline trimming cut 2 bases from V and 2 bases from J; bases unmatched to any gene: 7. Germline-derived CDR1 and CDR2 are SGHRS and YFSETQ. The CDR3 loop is CASSFLWTGVNTEAFF. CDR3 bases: TGCGCCAGCAGCTTTTTATGGACAGGGGTAAACACTGAAGCTTTCTTT.

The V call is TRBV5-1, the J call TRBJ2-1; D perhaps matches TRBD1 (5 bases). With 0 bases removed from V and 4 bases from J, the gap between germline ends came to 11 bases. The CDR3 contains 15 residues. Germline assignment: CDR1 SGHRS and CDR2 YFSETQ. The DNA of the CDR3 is TGCGCCAGCAGCTTGGCACCAGGGATTTACAATGAGCAGTTCTTC. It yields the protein CASSLAPGIYNEQFF.

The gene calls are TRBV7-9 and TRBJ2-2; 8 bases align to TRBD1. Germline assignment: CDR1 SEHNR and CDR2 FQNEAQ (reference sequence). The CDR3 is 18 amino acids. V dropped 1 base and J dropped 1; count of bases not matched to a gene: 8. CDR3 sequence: CASSLGRTGTGNTGELFF. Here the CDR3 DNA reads TGTGCCAGCAGCTTAGGAAGGACAGGGACGGGGAACACCGGGGAGCTGTTTTTT.

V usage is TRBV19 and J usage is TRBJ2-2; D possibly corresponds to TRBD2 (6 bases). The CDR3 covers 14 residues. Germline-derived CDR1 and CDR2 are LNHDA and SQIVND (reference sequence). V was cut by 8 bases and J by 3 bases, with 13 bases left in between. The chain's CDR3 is CASGNGGYTGELFF. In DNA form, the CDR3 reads TGTGCCAGTGGCAACGGGGGTTACACCGGGGAGCTGTTTTTT.

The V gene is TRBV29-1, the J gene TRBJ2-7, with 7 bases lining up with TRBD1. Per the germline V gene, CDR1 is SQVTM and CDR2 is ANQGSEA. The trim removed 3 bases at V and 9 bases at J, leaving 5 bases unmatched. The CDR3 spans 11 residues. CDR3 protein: CSVDGTEGQYF. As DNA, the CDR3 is TGCAGCGTTGATGGGACAGAGGGGCAGTACTTC.

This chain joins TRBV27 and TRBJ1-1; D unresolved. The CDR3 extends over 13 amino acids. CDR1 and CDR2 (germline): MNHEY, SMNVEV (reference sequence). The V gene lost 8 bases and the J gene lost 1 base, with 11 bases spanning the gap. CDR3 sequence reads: CASGHVRNTEAFF. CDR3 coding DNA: TGTGCCAGCGGGCACGTTAGGAACACTGAAGCTTTCTTT.

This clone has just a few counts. Written as DNA, the CDR3 is TGTGCCAGCAGCTTATTCCGGGAGACCCAGTACTTC. This translates into CASSLFRETQYF. The chain links TRBV7-2 to TRBJ2-5, with D hard to call. The germline V gene encodes CDR1 SGHTA and CDR2 FQGNSA. Deletions cut 2 bases from V and 5 bases from J, with 6 bases between. This CDR3 comprises 12 residues.

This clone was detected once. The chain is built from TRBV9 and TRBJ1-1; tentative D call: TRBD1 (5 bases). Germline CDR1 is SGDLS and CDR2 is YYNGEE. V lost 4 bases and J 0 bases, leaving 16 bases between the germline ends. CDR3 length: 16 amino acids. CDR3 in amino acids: CASSPRAGVMNTEAFF. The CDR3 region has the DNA TGTGCCAGCAGCCCGAGAGCGGGGGTAATGAACACTGAAGCTTTCTTT.

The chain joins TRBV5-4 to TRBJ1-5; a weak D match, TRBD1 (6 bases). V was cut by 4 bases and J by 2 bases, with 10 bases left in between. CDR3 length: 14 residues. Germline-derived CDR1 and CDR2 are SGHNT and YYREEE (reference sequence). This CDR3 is CASSRGGGNQPQHF. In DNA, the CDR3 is TGTGCCAGCAGCCGAGGGGGGGGCAATCAGCCCCAGCATTTT.

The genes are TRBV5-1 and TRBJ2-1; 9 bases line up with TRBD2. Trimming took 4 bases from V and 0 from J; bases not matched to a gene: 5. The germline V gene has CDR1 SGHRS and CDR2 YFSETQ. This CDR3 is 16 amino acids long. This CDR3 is CASSLLSGSSYNEQFF. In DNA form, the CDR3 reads TGCGCCAGCAGCCTTCTTAGCGGGAGCTCCTACAATGAGCAGTTCTTC.